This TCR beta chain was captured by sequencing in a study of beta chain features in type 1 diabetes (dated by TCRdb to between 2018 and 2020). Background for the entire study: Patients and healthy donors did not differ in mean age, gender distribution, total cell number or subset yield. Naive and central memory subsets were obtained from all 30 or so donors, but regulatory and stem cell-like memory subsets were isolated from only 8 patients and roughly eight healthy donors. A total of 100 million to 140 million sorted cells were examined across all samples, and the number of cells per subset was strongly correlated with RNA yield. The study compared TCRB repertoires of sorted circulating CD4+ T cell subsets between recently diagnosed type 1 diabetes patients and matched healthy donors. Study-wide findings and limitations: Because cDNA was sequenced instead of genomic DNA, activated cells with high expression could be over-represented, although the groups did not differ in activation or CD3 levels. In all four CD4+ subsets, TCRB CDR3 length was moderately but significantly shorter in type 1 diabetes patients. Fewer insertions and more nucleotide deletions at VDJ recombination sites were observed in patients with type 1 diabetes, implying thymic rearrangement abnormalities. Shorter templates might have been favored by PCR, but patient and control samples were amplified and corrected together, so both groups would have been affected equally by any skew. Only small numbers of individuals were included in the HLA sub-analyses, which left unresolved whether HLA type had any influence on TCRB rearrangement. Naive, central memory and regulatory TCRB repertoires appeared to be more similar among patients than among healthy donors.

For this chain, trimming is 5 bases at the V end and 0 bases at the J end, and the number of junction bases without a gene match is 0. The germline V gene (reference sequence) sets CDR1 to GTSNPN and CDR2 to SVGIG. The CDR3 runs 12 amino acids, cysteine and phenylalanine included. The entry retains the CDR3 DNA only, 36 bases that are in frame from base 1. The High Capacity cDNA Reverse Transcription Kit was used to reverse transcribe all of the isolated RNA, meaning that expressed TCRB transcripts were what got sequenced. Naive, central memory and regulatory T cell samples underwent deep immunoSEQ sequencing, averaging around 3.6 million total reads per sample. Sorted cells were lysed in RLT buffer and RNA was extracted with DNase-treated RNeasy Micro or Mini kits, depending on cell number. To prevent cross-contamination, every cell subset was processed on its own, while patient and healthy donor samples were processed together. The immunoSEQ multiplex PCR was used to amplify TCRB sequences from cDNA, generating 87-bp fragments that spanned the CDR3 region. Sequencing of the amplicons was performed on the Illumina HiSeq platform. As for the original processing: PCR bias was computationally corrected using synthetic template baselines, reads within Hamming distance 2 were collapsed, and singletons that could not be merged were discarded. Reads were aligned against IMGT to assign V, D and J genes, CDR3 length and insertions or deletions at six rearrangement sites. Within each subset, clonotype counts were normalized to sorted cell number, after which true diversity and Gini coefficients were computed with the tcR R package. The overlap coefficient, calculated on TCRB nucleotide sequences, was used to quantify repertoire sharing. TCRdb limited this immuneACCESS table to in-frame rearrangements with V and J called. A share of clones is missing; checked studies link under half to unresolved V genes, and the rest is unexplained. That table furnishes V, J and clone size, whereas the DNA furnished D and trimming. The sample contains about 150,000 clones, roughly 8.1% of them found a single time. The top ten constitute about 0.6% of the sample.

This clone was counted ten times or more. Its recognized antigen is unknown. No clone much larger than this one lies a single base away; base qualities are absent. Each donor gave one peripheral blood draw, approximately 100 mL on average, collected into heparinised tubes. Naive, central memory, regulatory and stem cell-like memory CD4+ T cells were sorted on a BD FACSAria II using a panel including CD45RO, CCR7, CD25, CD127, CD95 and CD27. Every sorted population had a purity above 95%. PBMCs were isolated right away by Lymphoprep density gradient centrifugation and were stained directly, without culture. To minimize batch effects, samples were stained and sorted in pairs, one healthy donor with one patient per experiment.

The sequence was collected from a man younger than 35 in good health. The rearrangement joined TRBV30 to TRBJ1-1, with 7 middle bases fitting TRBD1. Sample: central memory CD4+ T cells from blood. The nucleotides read TGTGCCTGGGGGACAGTGAACACTGAAGCTTTCTTT. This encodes CAWGTVNTEAFF.